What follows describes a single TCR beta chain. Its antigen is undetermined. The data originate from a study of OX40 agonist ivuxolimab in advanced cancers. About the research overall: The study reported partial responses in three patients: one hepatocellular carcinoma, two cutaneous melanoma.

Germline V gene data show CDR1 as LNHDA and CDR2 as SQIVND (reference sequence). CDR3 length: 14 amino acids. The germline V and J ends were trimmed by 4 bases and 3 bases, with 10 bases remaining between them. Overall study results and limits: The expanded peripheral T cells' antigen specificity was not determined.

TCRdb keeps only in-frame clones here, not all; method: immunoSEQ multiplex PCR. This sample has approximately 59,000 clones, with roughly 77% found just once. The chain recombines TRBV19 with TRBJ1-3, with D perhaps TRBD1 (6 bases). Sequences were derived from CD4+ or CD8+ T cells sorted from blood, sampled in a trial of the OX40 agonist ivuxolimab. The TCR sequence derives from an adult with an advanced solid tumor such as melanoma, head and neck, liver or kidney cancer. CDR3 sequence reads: CASSTHRVGNTIYF. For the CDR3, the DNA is TGTGCCAGTAGTACCCACAGGGTTGGAAACACCATATATTTT.